This T cell receptor (beta chain) was observed in a study of cytomegalovirus exposure and HLA in healthy donors. Study-level points and caveats: One cluster of highly shared sequence variants probably arose as a sequencing artifact. TCR sequences were mostly rare, though some public TCRs occurred in many donors. As was reported, the HLA-A and HLA-B alleles of most subjects were accurately predicted from TCR beta sequences.

The PCR used 60 Vbeta and 13 Jbeta primers. Using immunoSEQ multiplex PCR, the repertoire was profiled, and TCRdb retains in-frame clones only, with some absent. The data hold over 90,000 clones, with 70% to 80% observed a single time. Turning to this clone: As yet, its antigen is unknown.

Trimming took 3 bases from V and 6 from J, leaving 3 bases between them. The CDR3 has 11 amino acids. Germline V gives CDR1 LGHNT, CDR2 FRNRAP. This TCR derives from an older woman in good health and CMV-seropositive. Sequencing input: PBMCs. The chain couples TRBV12-5 to TRBJ2-1; no clear D. For the CDR3, the DNA is TGTGCTAGTGGTTTCGTCAATGAGCAGTTCTTC. Encoded protein: CASGFVNEQFF.